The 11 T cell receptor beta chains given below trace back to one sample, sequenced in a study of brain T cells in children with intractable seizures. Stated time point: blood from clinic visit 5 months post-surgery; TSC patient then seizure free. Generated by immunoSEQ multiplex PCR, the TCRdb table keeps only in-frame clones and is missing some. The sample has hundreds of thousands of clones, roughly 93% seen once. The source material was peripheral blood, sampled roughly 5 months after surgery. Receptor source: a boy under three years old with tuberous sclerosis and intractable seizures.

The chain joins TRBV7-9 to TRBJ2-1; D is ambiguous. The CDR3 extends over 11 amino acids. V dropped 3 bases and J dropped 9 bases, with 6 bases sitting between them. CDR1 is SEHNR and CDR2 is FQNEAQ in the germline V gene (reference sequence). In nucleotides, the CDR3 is TGTGCCAGCAGCTTCTCGGTTGAGCAGTTCTTC. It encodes CASSFSVEQFF.

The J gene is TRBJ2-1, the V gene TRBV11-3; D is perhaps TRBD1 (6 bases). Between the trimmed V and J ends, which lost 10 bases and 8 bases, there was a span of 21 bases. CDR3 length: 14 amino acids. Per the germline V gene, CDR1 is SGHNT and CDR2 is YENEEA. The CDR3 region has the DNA TGTGCCACCGGGAACAGGGCCGCTAGTCATGAGCAGTTCTTC. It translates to CATGNRAASHEQFF. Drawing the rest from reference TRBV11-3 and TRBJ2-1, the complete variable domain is EAGVVQSPRYKIIEKKQPVAFWCNPISGHNTLYWYLQNLGQGPELLIRYENEEAVDDSQLPKDRFSAERLKGVDSTLKIQPAELGDSAVYLCATGNRAASHEQFFGPGTRLTVL.

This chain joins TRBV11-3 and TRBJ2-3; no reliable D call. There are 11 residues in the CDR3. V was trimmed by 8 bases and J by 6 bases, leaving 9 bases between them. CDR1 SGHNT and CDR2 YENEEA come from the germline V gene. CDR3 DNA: TGTGCCAGCCGCCTGTGGGATACGCAGTATTTT. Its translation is CASRLWDTQYF.

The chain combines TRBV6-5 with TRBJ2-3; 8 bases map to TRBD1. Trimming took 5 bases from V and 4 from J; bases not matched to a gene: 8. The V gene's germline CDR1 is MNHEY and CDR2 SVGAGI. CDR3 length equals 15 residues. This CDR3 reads CASSPRTGSADTQYF. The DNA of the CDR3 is TGTGCCAGCAGTCCACGGACAGGGAGCGCAGATACGCAGTATTTT.

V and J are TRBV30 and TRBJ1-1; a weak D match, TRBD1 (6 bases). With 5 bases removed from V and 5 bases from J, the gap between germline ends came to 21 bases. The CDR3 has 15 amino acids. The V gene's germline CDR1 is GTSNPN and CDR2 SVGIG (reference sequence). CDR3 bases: TGTGCCTGGTCCACCTTTCAGGGGTACAGGACTGAAGCTTTCTTT. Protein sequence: CAWSTFQGYRTEAFF.

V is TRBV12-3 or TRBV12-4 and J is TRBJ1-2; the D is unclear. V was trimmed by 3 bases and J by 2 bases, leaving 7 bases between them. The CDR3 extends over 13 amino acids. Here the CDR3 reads CASSFSWNYGYTF. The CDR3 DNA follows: TGTGCCAGCAGTTTCTCATGGAACTATGGCTACACCTTC.

The chain's CDR3 is CASSLTPKDIQYF. CDR3 DNA sequence: TGTGCCAGCAGCTTAACACCGAAGGACATTCAGTACTTC. The rearrangement joins TRBV11-2 to TRBJ2-4, with D hard to call. CDR3 length: 13 amino acids. Trimming took off 2 bases at V and 8 bases at J, with 10 bases between the two ends. Germline V gives CDR1 SGHAT, CDR2 FQNNGV.

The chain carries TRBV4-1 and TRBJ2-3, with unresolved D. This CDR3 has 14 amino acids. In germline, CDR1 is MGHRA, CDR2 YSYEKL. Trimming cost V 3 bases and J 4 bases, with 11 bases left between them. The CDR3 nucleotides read TGCGCCAGCAGCCAGTTACAAACGCCAGATACGCAGTATTTT. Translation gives CASSQLQTPDTQYF.

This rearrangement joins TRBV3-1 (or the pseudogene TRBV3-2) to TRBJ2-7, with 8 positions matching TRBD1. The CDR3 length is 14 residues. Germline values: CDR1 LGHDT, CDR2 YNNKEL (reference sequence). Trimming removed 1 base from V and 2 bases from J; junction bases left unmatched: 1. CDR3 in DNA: TGTGCCAGCAGCCAAGGGACAGGGACCTACGAGCAGTACTTC. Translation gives CASSQGTGTYEQYF.

In DNA form, the CDR3 reads TGTGCCAGCAGGGATTTGGGGTCCGAGGGGCAGTTCTTC. Translated: CASRDLGSEGQFF. The chain joins TRBV25-1 to TRBJ2-1; D is possibly TRBD2 (5 bases). Germline V CDR1 and CDR2: MGHDK, SYGVNS. The CDR3 is 13 residues long. The V and J ends lost 6 bases and 12 bases respectively, with 18 bases between them.

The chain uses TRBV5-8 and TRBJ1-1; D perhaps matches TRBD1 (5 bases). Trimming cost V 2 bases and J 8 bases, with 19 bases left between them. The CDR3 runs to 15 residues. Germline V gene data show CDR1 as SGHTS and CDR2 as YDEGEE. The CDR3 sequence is CASSFLGPGRSEAFF. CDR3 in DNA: TGTGCCAGCAGCTTCCTAGGCCCAGGGCGGTCAGAAGCTTTCTTT.